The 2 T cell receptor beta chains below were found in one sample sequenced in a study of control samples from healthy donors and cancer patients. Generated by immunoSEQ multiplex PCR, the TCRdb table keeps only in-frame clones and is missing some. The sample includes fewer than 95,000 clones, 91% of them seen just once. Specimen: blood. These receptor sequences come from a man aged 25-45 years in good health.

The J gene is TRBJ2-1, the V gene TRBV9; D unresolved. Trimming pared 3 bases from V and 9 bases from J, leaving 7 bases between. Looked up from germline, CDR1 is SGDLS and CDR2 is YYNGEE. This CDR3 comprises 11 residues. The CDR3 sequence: CASSGRAEQFF. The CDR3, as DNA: TGTGCCAGCAGCGGCCGTGCTGAGCAGTTCTTC.

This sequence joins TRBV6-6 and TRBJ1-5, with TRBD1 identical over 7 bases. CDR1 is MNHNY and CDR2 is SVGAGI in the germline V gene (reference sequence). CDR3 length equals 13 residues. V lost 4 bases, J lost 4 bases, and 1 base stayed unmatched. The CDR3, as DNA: TGTGCCAGCAGTTCACAGGGGAATCAGCCCCAGCATTTT. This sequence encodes CASSSQGNQPQHF.